A single sample is the source of the 5 T cell receptor beta chains below, sequenced in a study of CD8+ T cells in alopecia areata. Sequencing relied on a cDNA template that was reverse transcribed from extracted RNA. Using immunoSEQ multiplex PCR, the repertoire was profiled, and TCRdb retains in-frame clones only, with some absent. This table holds approximately 180,000 clones, 40% to 65% found once. Stated treatment: oral pan-JAK inhibitor, 5-10 mg twice daily. The source was CD8+ T cells sorted from blood, collected at week 24, from a patient treated with tofacitinib. The receptor source for this set is a human donor with alopecia areata.

This clone was seen just once. The chain has TRBV6-5 and TRBJ1-2; tentatively, D is TRBD1 (6 bases). V lost 6 bases, J lost 2 bases, and 13 bases lay in between. CDR3 size: 14 residues. From germline, CDR1 is MNHEY and CDR2 SVGAGI. This CDR3 reads CASSSRGGNYGYTF. The CDR3 bases are TGTGCCAGCAGCTCTCGAGGGGGGAACTATGGCTACACCTTC.

The chain uses TRBV7-7 and TRBJ2-3, with D unresolved. V was trimmed by 5 bases and J by 4 bases, leaving 13 bases between them. Per germline, CDR1 SSHAT and CDR2 FNYEAQ (reference sequence). CDR3 length: 14 amino acids. DNA of the CDR3: TGTGCCAGCAGCGACCTTGGTGCCCCAGATACGCAGTATTTT. Its translation: CASSDLGAPDTQYF.

This clone appeared a few times. The chain combines TRBV5-1 with TRBJ2-1; D is possibly TRBD2 (5 bases). The V gene lost 0 bases and the J gene lost 0 bases, with 13 bases spanning the gap. Germline V lookup: CDR1 SGHRS, CDR2 YFSETQ. The CDR3 is 17 amino acids. In DNA form, the CDR3 reads TGCGCCAGCAGCTTGGTAGCGAGTCCTCCCTCCTACAATGAGCAGTTCTTC. This codes for CASSLVASPPSYNEQFF. Drawing the rest from reference TRBV5-1 and TRBJ2-1, the complete variable domain is KAGVTQTPRYLIKTRGQQVTLSCSPISGHRSVSWYQQTPGQGLQFLFEYFSETQRNKGNFPGRFSGRQFSNSRSEMNVSTLELGDSALYLCASSLVASPPSYNEQFFGPGTRLTVL.

This clone was detected a few times. This chain uses TRBV30 with TRBJ2-1; either TRBD1 or TRBD2 may supply D (5 bases each). V dropped 0 bases and J dropped 8 bases, with 8 bases sitting between them. The length of the CDR3 is 12 residues. Germline assignment: CDR1 GTSNPN and CDR2 SVGIG (reference sequence). The DNA for the CDR3 is TGTGCCTGGAGTGTACTGGGGGATGAGCAGTTCTTC. Residues: CAWSVLGDEQFF.

Concerning this clone: The same CDR3 is also encoded by other DNA sequences in this sample. The V and J genes are TRBV6-5 and TRBJ1-1; D not resolved. This CDR3 is 13 amino acids long. Germline loops: CDR1 MNHEY, CDR2 SVGAGI. V gave up 0 bases and J gave up 5 bases, with 7 bases separating them. For the CDR3, the DNA is TGTGCCAGCAGTTACTCTTGGGTGACTGAAGCTTTCTTT. Protein: CASSYSWVTEAFF.